The clone carrying this TCR beta chain was found once. Its matching antigen is unknown. This record belongs to a study of cytomegalovirus exposure and HLA in healthy donors. Study results and limitations: CMV antigen specificity of a few CMV-associated chains was confirmed in vitro.

Using immunoSEQ multiplex PCR, the repertoire was profiled, and TCRdb retains in-frame clones only, with some absent. The sample shows some 240,000 clones, 86% of them seen only once. The CDR3 runs 15 residues. Losses at the gene ends were 8 bases for V and 5 bases for J; bases not matched to a gene: 12. Germline V lookup: CDR1 LNHDA, CDR2 SQIVND (reference sequence). The sequence was obtained from a woman aged 25 to 39 in good health and CMV-seropositive. The sample comprised PBMCs. The chain employs TRBV19 and TRBJ1-1, with 9 nucleotides matching TRBD1. The CDR3, as DNA: TGTGCCAGTGCTTGGCCCCGGACAGGGGAAACTGAAGCTTTCTTT. This gives the protein CASAWPRTGETEAFF.